The present T cell receptor beta chain was sequenced within a study of prognosis after radiotherapy for stage I lung cancer. This CDR3 comprises 14 residues. Trimming pared 1 base from V and 2 bases from J, leaving 8 bases between. Germline values: CDR1 SGHRS, CDR2 YFSETQ. The TCR beta CDR3 region was amplified from genomic DNA, with two rounds of multiplex PCR being used for the amplification. The first round of PCR was done with primers that matched each TRBV and TRBJ gene. TCRdb called the multiplex PCR reads again in MiXCR, with one record for every CDR3 protein. This table holds around 63,000 distinct CDR3 sequences, less than 30% found once. This clonotype was observed at least ten times.

The sequence derives from a donor aged 50 or older with non-small cell lung cancer. The rearrangement joins TRBV5-1 to TRBJ2-3, with D hard to call. The source material was PBMCs, sampled before or after stereotactic body radiation therapy (not recorded which). The CDR3 DNA is TGCGCCAGCAGCTTGTCGTCTCTCACAGATACGCAGTATTTT. This encodes CASSLSSLTDTQYF.